Listed here is a single T cell receptor (beta chain). The antigen remains undetermined. The sample comes from a study of T cell responses to AZD1222 COVID-19 vaccine. Study-wide results and limits: Targets within unmutated variant regions were reportedly found for nearly half of spike-specific TCRs. Among those given AZD1222, only six were seropositive at baseline. Following two doses of AZD1222, Spike-specific TCR breadth and depth rose. The donors showed a predominance of white British ancestry and of females, with possible underestimation of clonal diversity.

The CDR3 totals 15 residues. Trimming took 6 bases from V and 4 from J, leaving 16 bases between them. Germline V gene sequence: CDR1 LNHDA, CDR2 SQIVND (reference sequence). Sequencing was performed with immunoSEQ multiplex PCR; in TCRdb, only in-frame clones are kept and a portion is missing. The profile shows about 120,000 clones, 85% to 95% of them singletons. This rearrangement joins TRBV19 to TRBJ2-1; weak D call: TRBD2 (6 bases). The receptor comes from an adult who received the AZD1222 COVID-19 vaccine. Sequencing used peripheral blood, obtained 28 days after the second AZD1222 dose. The CDR3: CASRAGGGSYNEQFF. In DNA form, the CDR3 reads TGTGCCAGTAGGGCGGGTGGGGGGAGTTACAATGAGCAGTTCTTC.